The next 3 T cell receptor beta chains were all read from a single sample in a study of CD8+CD57+ T cells in acquired aplastic anemia. Individuals selected for sequencing had exhibited CD8+CD57+ cell expansion on flow cytometry. Genomic DNA provided the template from which TCR beta VDJ and CDR3 profiles were obtained. Each CDR3 protein gets one entry after TCRdb re-called the reads with MiXCR. The repertoire includes more than 150,000 distinct CDR3 sequences, less than 50% of them detected once, and 2.5% to 4% sits in the top ten. The material sequenced was sorted CD4+, CD8+, or CD8+CD57+ T cells (not recorded which) from PBMCs. Receptor source: a human donor with aplastic anemia.

The J gene is TRBJ2-7, the V gene TRBV19; perhaps TRBD1 as D (5 bases). The CDR3 runs 14 residues. Per the germline V gene, CDR1 is LNHDA and CDR2 is SQIVND (reference sequence). The ends were cut back, 3 bases at V and 6 bases at J, with 15 bases in the middle. CDR3 residues: CASSMAARAVEQYF. As DNA, the CDR3 is TGTGCCAGTAGTATGGCGGCCAGGGCAGTCGAGCAGTACTTC.

In the case of this clonotype: The germline gene is not matched at one end of the junction; a read error may be the cause. This rearrangement joins TRBV4-1 to TRBJ2-2, with 7 positions matching TRBD1. The CDR3 has 19 amino acids. The germline gives CDR1 MGHRA, CDR2 YSYEKL. The CDR3: CASSQGVTGSPLNTGELLF. Written as DNA, the CDR3 is TGCGCCAGCAGCCAAGGGGTGACAGGGTCCCCTTTGAACACCGGGGAGCTGCTTTTT.

For this clonotype: Given the absence of the conserved phenylalanine or tryptophan at the CDR3 end, a read error is likely. The chain employs TRBV5-1 and TRBJ1-1; no definite D call. Trimming left V 2 bases short and J 3 bases short, with 14 bases between. This CDR3 comprises 15 residues. The germline CDR1 and CDR2 sequences are SGHRS and YFSETQ. The CDR3 nucleotides are TGCGCCAGCAGCTTAGAGTCCGGGAGGGACACTGAAGCTTTCGTT. It translates to CASSLESGRDTEAFV.